The source of this T cell receptor (beta chain) is a study of T cells in women clearing cervical HPV infection. Study-wide context: Controls' single incident HPV16 infection cleared within 12 months without precancer. Cases' blood sampling followed lesion detection by median approximately 150 days (90 to 200). General study results and limits: CIN3+ cases had significantly higher TCR richness than controls; evenness did not differ. Richness differences could reflect unmeasured T-cell content per sample.

Measured with immunoSEQ multiplex PCR; TCRdb has only the in-frame clones, and not every one. The listing contains about 48,000 clones. The germline gives CDR1 LNHDA, CDR2 SQIVND (reference sequence). Trimming at V came to 6 bases and at J to 4 bases, leaving 8 bases not matched to a gene. The CDR3 spans 15 residues. Concerning this clone: Its target is unknown. Coverage ceases 3 residues before the CDR3 finishes, and the germline J gene fills in the end.

The rearrangement links TRBV19 to TRBJ2-5, with 10 bases that match TRBD1. The sequence was obtained from a woman aged 18 to 69 with a cervical HPV16 infection that either progressed to CIN3+ or cleared (not recorded which). The sequencing sample was made of blood buffy coat. CDR3 bases read: TGTGCCAGTAGGCCGGGACAGGGGTTGGGAGAGACC. Translating it yields CASRPGQGLGET. The full CDR3 sequence reads CASRPGQGLGETQYF. Looking up the rest from reference TRBV19 and TRBJ2-5 gives the full variable domain: DGGITQSPKYLFRKEGQNVTLSCEQNLNHDAMYWYRQDPGQGLRLIYYSQIVNDFQKGDIAEGYSVSREKKESFPLTVTSAQKNPTAFYLCASRPGQGLGETQYFGPGTRLLVL.